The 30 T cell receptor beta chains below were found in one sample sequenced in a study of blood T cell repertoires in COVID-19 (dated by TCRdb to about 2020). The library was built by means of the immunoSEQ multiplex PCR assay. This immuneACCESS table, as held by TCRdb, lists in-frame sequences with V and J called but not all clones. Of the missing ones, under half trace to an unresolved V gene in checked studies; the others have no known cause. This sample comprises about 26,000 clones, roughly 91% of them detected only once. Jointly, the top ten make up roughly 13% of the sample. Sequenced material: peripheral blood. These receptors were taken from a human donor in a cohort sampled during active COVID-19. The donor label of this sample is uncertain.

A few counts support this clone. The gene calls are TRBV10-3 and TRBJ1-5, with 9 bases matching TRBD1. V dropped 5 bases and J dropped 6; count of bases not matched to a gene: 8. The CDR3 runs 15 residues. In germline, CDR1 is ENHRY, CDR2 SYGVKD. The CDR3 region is CAISTGQGSGQPQHF. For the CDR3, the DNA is TGTGCCATCAGTACCGGACAGGGGAGCGGTCAGCCCCAGCATTTT.

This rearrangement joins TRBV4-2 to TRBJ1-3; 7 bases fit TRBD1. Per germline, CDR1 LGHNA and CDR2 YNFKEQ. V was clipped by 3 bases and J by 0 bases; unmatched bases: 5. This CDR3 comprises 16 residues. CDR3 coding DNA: TGTGCCAGCAGCCATCAGGGGGTGAACTCTGGAAACACCATATATTTT. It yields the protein CASSHQGVNSGNTIYF.

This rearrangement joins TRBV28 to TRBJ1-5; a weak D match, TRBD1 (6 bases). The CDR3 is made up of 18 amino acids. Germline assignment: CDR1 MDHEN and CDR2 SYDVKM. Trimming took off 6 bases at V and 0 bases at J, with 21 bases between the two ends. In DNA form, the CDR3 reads TGTGCCAGCAGCGCCCTGGAGGGAGGGGGTTATAGCAATCAGCCCCAGCATTTT. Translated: CASSALEGGGYSNQPQHF.

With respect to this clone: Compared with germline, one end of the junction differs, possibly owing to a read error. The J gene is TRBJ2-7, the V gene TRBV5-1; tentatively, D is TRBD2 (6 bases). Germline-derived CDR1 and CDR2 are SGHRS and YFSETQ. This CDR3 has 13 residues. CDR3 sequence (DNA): TGCGCCACCAGCTCGGGGGACTCCTACGAGCAGTACTTC. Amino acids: CATSSGDSYEQYF.

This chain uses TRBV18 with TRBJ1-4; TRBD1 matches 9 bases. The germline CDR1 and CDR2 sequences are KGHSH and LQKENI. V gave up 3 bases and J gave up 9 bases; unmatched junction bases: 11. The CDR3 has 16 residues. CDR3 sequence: CASSPPGTGISKKLFF. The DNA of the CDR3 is TGTGCCAGCTCACCCCCGGGGACAGGGATTTCGAAAAAACTGTTTTTT.

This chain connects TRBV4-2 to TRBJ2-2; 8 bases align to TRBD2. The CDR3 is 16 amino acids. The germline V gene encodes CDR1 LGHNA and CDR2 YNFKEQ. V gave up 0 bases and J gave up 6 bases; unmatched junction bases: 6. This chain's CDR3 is CASSQEAGATPGELFF. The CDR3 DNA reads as TGTGCCAGCAGCCAAGAAGCGGGGGCCACTCCCGGGGAGCTGTTTTTT.

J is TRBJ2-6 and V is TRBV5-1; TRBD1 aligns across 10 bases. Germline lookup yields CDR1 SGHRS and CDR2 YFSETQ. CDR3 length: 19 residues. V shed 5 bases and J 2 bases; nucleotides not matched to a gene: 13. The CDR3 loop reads CASRTLPGQGMAGANVLTF. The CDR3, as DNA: TGCGCCAGCAGAACGCTCCCGGGACAGGGGATGGCTGGGGCCAACGTCCTGACTTTC.

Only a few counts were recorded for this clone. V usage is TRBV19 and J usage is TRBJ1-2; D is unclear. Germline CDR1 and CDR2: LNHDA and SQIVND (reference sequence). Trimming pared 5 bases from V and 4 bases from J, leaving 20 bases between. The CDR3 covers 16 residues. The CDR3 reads CASSYGEFREGYGYTF. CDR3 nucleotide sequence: TGTGCCAGTAGTTACGGGGAGTTCCGCGAAGGCTATGGCTACACCTTC.

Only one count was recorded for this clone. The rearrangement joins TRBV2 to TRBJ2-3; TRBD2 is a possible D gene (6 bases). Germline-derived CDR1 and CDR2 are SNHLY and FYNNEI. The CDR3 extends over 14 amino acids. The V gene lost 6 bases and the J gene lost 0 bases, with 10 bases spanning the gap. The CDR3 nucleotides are TGTGCCAGCAGACTGGCGGGGAGCACAGATACGCAGTATTTT. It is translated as CASRLAGSTDTQYF.

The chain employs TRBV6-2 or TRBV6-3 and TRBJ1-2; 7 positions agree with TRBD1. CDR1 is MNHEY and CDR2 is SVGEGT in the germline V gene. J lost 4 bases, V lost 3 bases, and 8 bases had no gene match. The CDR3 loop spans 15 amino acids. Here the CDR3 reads CASSYQGDVGYGYTF. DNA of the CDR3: TGTGCCAGCAGTTATCAGGGGGATGTTGGCTATGGCTACACCTTC.

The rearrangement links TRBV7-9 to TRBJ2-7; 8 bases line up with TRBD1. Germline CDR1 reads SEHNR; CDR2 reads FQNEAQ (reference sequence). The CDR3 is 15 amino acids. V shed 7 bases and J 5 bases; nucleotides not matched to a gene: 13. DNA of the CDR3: TGTGCCAGCACCCGAACCGGGACAGGTACCCACGAGCAGTACTTC. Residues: CASTRTGTGTHEQYF.

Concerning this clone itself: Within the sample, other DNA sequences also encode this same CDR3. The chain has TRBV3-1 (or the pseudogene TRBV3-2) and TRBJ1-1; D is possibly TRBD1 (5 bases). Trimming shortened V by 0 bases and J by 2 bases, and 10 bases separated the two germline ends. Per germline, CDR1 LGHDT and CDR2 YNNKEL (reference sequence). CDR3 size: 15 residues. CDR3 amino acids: CASSQDWGGNTEAFF. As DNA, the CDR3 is TGTGCCAGCAGCCAAGATTGGGGGGGAAACACTGAAGCTTTCTTT.

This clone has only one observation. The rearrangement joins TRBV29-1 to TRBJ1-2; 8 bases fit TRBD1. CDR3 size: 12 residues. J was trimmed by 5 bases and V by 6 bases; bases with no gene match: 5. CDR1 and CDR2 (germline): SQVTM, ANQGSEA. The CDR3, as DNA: TGCAGCGTCCGGACAGGGAAGTATGGCTACACCTTC. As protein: CSVRTGKYGYTF.

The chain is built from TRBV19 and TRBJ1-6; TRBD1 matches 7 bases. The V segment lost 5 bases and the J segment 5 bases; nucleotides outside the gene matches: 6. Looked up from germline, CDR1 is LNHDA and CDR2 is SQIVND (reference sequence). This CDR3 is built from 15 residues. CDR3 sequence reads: CASSPRQGDNSPLHF. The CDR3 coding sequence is TGTGCCAGTAGTCCTAGACAGGGAGATAATTCACCCCTCCACTTT.

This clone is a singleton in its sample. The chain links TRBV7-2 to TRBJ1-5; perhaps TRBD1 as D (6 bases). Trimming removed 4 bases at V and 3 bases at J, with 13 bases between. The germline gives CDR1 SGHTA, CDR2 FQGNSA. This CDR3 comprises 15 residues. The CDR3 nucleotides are TGTGCCAGCAGCTCCCGCGCAGGGGACAATCAGCCCCAGCATTTT. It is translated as CASSSRAGDNQPQHF.

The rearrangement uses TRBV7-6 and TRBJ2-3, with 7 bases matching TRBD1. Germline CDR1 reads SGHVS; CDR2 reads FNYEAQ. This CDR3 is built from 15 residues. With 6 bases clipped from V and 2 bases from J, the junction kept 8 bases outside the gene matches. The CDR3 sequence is CASRPGTAFTDTQYF. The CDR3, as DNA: TGTGCCAGCAGGCCCGGGACAGCCTTCACAGATACGCAGTATTTT.

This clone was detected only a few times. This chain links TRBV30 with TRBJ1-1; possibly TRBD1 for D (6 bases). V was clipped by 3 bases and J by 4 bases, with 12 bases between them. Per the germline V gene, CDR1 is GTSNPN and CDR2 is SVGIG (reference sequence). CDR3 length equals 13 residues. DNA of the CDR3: TGTGCCTGGAGCGGGGGGCGGTCCACTGAAGCTTTCTTT. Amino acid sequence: CAWSGGRSTEAFF.

The CDR3 DNA follows: TGTGCCAGCACCCGGGACACCTACAATGAGCAGTTCTTC. The encoded protein is CASTRDTYNEQFF. V and J are TRBV12-3 or TRBV12-4 and TRBJ2-1; a possible D gene is TRBD1 (6 bases). The CDR3 has 13 residues. V lost 7 bases and J 2 bases, leaving 9 bases between the germline ends.

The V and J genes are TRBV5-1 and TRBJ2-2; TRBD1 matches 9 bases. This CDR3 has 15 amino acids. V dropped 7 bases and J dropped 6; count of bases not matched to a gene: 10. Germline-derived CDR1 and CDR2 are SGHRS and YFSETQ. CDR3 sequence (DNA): TGCGCCAGCTGTCCGGGACAGGGATTATCCGGGGAGCTGTTTTTT. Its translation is CASCPGQGLSGELFF.

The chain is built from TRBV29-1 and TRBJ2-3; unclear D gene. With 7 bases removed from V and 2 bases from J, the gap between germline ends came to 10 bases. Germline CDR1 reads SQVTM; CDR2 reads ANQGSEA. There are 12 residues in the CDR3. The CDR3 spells CSGAFPTDTQYF. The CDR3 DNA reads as TGCAGCGGGGCCTTCCCCACAGATACGCAGTATTTT.

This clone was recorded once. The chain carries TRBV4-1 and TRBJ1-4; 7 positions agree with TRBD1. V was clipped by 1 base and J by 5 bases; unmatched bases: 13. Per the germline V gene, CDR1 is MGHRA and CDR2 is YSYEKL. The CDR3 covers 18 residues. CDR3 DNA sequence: TGCGCCAGCAGCCAAGTTCTCCCCGACAGGGCGGAAAATGAAAAACTGTTTTTT. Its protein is CASSQVLPDRAENEKLFF.

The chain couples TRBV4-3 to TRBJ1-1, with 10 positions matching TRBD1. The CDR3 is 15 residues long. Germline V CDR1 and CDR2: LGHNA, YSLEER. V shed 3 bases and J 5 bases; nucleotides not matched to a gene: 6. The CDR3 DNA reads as TGCGCCAGCAGCCACGACAGGGGGCAACGGACTGAAGCTTTCTTT. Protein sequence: CASSHDRGQRTEAFF.

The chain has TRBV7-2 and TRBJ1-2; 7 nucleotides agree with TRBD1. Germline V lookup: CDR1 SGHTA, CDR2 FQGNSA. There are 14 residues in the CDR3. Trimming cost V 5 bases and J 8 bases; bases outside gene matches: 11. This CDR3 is CASSLGQSSWGYTF. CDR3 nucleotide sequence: TGTGCCAGCAGCCTGGGACAGTCTTCGTGGGGCTACACCTTC.

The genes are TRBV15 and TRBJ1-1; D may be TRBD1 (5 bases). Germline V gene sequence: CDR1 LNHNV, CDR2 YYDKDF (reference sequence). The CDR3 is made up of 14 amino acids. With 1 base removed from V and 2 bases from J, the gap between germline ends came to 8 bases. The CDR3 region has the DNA TGTGCCACCAGCAGAGGGGGCAGCAACACTGAAGCTTTCTTT. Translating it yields CATSRGGSNTEAFF.

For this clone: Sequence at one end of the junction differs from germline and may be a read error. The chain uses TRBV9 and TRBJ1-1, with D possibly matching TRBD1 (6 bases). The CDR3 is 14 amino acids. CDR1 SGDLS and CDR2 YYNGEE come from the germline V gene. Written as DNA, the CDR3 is TGTGCCAGCAGTGTAGACAGGCTGAACACTGAAGCTTTCTTT. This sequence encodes CASSVDRLNTEAFF.

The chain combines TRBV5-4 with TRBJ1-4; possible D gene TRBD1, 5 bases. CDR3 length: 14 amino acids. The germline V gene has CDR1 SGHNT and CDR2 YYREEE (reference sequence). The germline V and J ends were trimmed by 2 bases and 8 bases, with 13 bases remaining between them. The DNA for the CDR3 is TGTGCCAGCAGCTTATGGGGAAAGGGGGAAAAACTGTTTTTT. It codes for CASSLWGKGEKLFF.

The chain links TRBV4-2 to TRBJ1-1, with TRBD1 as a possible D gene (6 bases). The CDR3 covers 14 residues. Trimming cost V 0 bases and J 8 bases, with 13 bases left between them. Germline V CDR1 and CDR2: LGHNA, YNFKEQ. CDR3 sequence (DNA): TGTGCCAGCAGCCAAGACCCACAGGGTTTCGAAGCTTTCTTT. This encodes CASSQDPQGFEAFF.

The CDR3 coding sequence is TGTGCCAGCACCCTAGCGGGGTCGACCTACGAGCAGTACTTC. Translation gives CASTLAGSTYEQYF. The rearrangement links TRBV6-6 to TRBJ2-7, with 9 positions matching TRBD2. Losses at the gene ends were 7 bases for V and 2 bases for J; bases not matched to a gene: 6. CDR3 size: 14 residues. Germline CDR1 MNHNY, CDR2 SVGAGI (reference sequence).

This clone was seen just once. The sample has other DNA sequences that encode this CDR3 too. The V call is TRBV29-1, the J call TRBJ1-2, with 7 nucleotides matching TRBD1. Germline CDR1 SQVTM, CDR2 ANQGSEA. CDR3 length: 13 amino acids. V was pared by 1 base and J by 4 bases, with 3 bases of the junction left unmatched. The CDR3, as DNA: TGCAGCGTTGAAGGACAGGGCCGCTATGGCTACACCTTC. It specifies CSVEGQGRYGYTF. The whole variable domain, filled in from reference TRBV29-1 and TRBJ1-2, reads SAVISQKPSRDICQRGTSLTIQCQVDSQVTMMFWYRQQPGQSLTLIATANQGSEATYESGFVIDKFPISRPNLTFSTLTVSNMSPEDSSIYLCSVEGQGRYGYTFGSGTRLTVV.

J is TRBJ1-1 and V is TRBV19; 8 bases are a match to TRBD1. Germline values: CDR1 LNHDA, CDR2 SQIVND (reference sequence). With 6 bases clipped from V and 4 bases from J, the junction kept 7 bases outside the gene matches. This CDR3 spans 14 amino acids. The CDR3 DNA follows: TGTGCCAGTAGAAACACAGGGGGAGCCACTGAAGCTTTCTTT. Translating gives CASRNTGGATEAFF. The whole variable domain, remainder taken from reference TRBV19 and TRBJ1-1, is DGGITQSPKYLFRKEGQNVTLSCEQNLNHDAMYWYRQDPGQGLRLIYYSQIVNDFQKGDIAEGYSVSREKKESFPLTVTSAQKNPTAFYLCASRNTGGATEAFFGQGTRLTVV.